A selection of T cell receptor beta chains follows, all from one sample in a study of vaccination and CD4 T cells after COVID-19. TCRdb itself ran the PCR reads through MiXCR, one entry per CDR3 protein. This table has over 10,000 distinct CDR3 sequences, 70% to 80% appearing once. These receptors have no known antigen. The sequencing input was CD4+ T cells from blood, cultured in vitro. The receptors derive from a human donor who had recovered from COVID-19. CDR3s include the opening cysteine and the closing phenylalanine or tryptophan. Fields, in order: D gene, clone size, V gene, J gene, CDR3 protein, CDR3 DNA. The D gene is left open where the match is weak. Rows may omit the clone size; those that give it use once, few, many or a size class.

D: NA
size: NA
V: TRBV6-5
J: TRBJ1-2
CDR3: CASSYSGGAGGREGYTF
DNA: TGTGCCAGCAGTTACTCGGGGGGCGCAGGTGGCAGGGAAGGCTACACCTTC

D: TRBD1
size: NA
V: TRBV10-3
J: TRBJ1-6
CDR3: CAIRETGGSPLHF
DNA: TGTGCCATCAGAGAGACAGGGGGATCACCCCTCCACTTT

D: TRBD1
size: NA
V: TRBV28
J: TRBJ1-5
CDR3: CASRPRTGYSNQPQHF
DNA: TGTGCCAGCAGACCTCGGACAGGGTATAGCAATCAGCCCCAGCATTTT

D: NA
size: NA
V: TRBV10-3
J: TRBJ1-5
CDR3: CAIGRNQPQHF
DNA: TGTGCCATCGGACGCAATCAGCCCCAGCATTTT

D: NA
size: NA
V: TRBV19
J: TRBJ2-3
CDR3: CASSNRASTDTQYF
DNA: TGTGCCAGTAGCAACAGGGCTAGCACAGATACGCAGTATTTT

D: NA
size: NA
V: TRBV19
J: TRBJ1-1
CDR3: CASSTPGAEAFF
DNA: TGTGCCAGTAGTACCCCCGGCGCTGAAGCTTTCTTT

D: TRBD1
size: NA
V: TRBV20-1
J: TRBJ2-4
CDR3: CSASRQGNIQYF
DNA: TGCAGTGCTAGCCGACAGGGGAACATTCAGTACTTC

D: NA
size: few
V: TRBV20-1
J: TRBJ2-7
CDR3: CSAPHRTHPNYEQYF
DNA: TGCAGTGCGCCTCACAGAACCCATCCCAACTACGAGCAGTACTTC

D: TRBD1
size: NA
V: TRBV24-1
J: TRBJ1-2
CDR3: CATSDPTKGAIGYTF
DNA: TGTGCCACCAGTGACCCCACTAAGGGGGCGATCGGCTACACCTTC

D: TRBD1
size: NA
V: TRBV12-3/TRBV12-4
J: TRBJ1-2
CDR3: CASSLTGGYGYTF
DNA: TGTGCCAGCAGCCTGACAGGGGGCTATGGCTACACCTTC

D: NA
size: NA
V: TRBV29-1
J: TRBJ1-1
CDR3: CSTNWGNTEAFF
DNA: TGCAGCACCAACTGGGGCAACACTGAAGCTTTCTTT

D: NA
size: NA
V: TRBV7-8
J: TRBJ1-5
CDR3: CASLGQGNQPQHF
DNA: TGTGCCAGCCTGGGACAAGGCAATCAGCCCCAGCATTTT

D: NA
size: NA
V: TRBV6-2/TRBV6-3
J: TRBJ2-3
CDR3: CASSYSKAELLSTDTQYF
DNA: TGTGCCAGCAGTTACTCGAAGGCGGAGCTACTTAGCACAGATACGCAGTATTTT

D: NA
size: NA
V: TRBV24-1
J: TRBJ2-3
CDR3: CATSDTRTTTDTQYF
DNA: TGTGCCACCAGTGATACAAGGACCACCACAGATACGCAGTATTTT

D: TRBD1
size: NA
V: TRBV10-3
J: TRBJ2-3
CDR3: CAISERGTGGRADTQYF
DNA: TGTGCCATCAGTGAGCGAGGGACAGGGGGGCGGGCAGATACGCAGTATTTT

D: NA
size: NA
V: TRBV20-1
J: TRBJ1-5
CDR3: CSASPGLDIGNQPQHF
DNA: TGCAGTGCTAGTCCCGGGTTGGATATCGGCAATCAGCCCCAGCATTTT

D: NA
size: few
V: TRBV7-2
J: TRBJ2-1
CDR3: CASSPRWGDNEQFF
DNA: TGTGCCAGCAGCCCCCGCTGGGGGGACAATGAGCAGTTCTTC

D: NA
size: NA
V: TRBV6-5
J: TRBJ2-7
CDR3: CASSYSLTGSEQYF
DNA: TGTGCCAGCAGTTACTCGTTAACTGGCTCCGAGCAGTACTTC

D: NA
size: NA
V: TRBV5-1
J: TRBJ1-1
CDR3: CASSPTLNRVTEAFF
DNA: TGCGCCAGCAGCCCCACCCTCAACAGGGTCACTGAAGCTTTCTTT

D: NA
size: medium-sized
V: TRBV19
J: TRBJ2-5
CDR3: CASSLQTLGETQYF
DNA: TGTGCCAGTAGCCTTCAAACCCTGGGGGAGACCCAGTACTTC

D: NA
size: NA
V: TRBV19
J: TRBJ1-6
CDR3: CASSIGGTAAPLHF
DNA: TGTGCCAGTAGTATAGGAGGTACGGCGGCACCCCTCCACTTT

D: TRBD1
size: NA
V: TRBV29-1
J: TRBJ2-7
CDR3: CSVNNRGLGGEQYF
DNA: TGCAGCGTCAATAACAGGGGTTTAGGGGGCGAGCAGTACTTC

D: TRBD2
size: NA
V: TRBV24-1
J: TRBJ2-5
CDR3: CATSDPSGSSGPSGKETQYF
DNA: TGTGCCACCAGTGACCCCTCTGGGTCTTCAGGGCCTAGCGGAAAAGAGACCCAGTACTTC

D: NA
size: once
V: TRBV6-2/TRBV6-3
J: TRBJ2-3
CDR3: CASSYLSPPDTQYF
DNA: TGTGCCAGCAGTTACCTAAGCCCTCCAGATACGCAGTATTTT

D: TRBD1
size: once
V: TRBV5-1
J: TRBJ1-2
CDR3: CASSLDGQGYGYTF
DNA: TGCGCCAGCAGCTTGGACGGACAGGGGTATGGCTACACCTTC

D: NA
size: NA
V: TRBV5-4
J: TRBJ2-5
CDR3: CASSLRNSQAPTQYF
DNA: TGTGCCAGCAGCTTGCGTAACAGCCAAGCCCCCACCCAGTACTTC

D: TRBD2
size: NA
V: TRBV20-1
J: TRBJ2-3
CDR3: CSAKGTSGSGPATQYF
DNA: TGCAGTGCTAAGGGGACTAGCGGGAGCGGTCCCGCTACGCAGTATTTT

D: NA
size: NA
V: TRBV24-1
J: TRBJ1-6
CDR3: CATSQGWNSPLHF
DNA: TGTGCCACGTCACAGGGCTGGAATTCACCCCTCCACTTT

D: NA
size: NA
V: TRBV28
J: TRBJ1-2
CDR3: CASSAPPGRNYGYTF
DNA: TGTGCCAGCAGTGCCCCTCCGGGTCGGAACTATGGCTACACCTTC

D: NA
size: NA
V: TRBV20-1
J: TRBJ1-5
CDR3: CSAPARGFNQPQHF
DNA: TGCAGTGCTCCGGCCAGGGGTTTCAATCAGCCCCAGCATTTT

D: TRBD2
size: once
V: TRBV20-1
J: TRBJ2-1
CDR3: CSAREGHDEQFF
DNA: TGCAGTGCCAGGGAGGGCCATGATGAGCAGTTCTTC

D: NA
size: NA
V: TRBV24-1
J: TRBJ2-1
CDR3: CATGSPLGGIYNEQFF
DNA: TGTGCCACCGGGAGCCCGTTAGGCGGGATTTACAATGAGCAGTTCTTC

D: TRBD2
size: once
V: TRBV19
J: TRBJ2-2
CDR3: CASSILAGVVVAGELFF
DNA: TGTGCCAGTAGTATTTTAGCGGGAGTGGTTGTGGCCGGGGAGCTGTTTTTT

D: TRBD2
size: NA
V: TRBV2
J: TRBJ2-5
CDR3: CASTGEGEGRKTQYF
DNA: TGTGCCAGTACTGGGGAGGGAGAGGGTAGGAAGACCCAGTACTTC

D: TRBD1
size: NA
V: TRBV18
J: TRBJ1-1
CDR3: CASSGQGTNTEAFF
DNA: TGTGCCAGCTCAGGACAGGGGACGAACACTGAAGCTTTCTTT

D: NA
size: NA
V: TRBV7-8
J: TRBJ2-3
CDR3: CASSRRRVAQSSDTQYF
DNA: TGTGCCAGCAGCCGCCGAAGAGTGGCTCAAAGCTCAGATACGCAGTATTTT

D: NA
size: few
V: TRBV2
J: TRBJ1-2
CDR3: CASRLRGSNYGYTF
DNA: TGTGCCTCCAGGTTGAGAGGGTCTAACTATGGCTACACCTTC

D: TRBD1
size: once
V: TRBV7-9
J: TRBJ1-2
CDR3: CASSTGQLYGYTF
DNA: TGTGCCAGCAGCACGGGACAGCTCTATGGCTACACCTTC

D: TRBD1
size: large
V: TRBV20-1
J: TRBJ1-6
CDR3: CSARDGTGTLYNSPLHF
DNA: TGCAGTGCTAGAGATGGGACAGGGACACTCTATAATTCACCCCTCCACTTT

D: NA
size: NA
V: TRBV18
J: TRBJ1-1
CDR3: CASSPTLGKDTEAFF
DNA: TGTGCCAGCTCACCAACCCTCGGAAAGGACACTGAAGCTTTCTTT

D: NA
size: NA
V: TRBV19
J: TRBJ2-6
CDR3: CASSKTVTGANVLTF
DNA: TGTGCCAGTAGTAAGACAGTAACTGGGGCCAACGTCCTGACTTTC

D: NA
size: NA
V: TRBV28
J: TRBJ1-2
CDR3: CASSSDRHGYTF
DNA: TGTGCCAGCAGTTCGGACAGACATGGCTACACCTTC

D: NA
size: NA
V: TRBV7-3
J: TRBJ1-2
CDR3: CASSLTPTKGLGYTF
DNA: TGTGCCAGCAGCTTAACACCCACGAAGGGACTTGGCTACACCTTC

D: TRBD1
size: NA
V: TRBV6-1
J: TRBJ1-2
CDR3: CASRSTGVSGYTF
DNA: TGTGCCAGCAGGTCAACAGGGGTTTCTGGCTACACCTTC

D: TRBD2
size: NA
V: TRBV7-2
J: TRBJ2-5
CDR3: CASSAGGAGGDQETQYF
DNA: TGTGCCAGCAGCGCTGGGGGTGCGGGAGGGGACCAAGAGACCCAGTACTTC